Below are 27 T cell receptor beta chains sequenced from a single sample in a study of T-cell memory formation after mild COVID-19. TCRdb itself ran the 5' RACE reads through MiXCR, one entry per CDR3 protein. The table lists 300,000 to 350,000 distinct CDR3 sequences, more than 13% of them singletons, with around 20% in the top ten. The sequenced sample was PBMCs or a T cell subset sorted from them (not recorded which). Source of these receptors: a young man who had mild COVID-19 (a few samples of this study predate the infection). Cell type and time point are not known.

This clonotype occurred a few times. The chain combines TRBV7-3 with TRBJ2-1, with no clear D. V lost 2 bases and J 5 bases, leaving 7 bases between the germline ends. Germline CDR1 and CDR2: SGHTA and FQGTGA. The CDR3 sequence is 13 residues long. The CDR3 nucleotides read TGTGCCAGCAGCTTATCCCAGGACAATGAGCAGTTCTTC. Translation: CASSLSQDNEQFF.

V usage is TRBV6-5 and J usage is TRBJ1-4; the D is unclear. Germline V gene lookup returns CDR1 MNHEY and CDR2 SVGAGI. Trimming shortened V by 0 bases and J by 5 bases, and 10 bases separated the two germline ends. The CDR3 has 15 residues. The CDR3 sequence is CASSYSSHINEKLFF. The CDR3 DNA is TGTGCCAGCAGTTACTCGTCCCACATAAATGAAAAACTGTTTTTT.

The genes are TRBV6-5 and TRBJ2-2, with TRBD1 identical over 8 bases. From germline, CDR1 is MNHEY and CDR2 SVGAGI. Losses at the gene ends were 9 bases for V and 9 bases for J; bases not matched to a gene: 12. The CDR3 runs 14 residues. The CDR3 DNA reads as TGTGCCAGTCGGCAGGGGGCGAATTTGTGGGAGCTGTTTTTT. It is translated as CASRQGANLWELFF.

The rearrangement joins TRBV6-5 to TRBJ2-5, with TRBD2 matching over 8 bases. The germline gives CDR1 MNHEY, CDR2 SVGAGI. V was clipped by 6 bases and J by 4 bases; unmatched bases: 10. This CDR3 has 15 residues. CDR3 nucleotide sequence: TGTGCCAGCAGGCCTAGACTAGCGTTTGGAGAGACCCAGTACTTC. Translated: CASRPRLAFGETQYF.

This clonotype was detected only a few times. The chain employs TRBV5-1 and TRBJ2-3, with D uncertain. The V end lost 4 bases, the J end lost 4 bases, and 13 bases lay between the germline ends. The CDR3 length is 14 residues. Germline CDR1 SGHRS, CDR2 YFSETQ. Here the CDR3 reads CASSPQFIPDTQYF. CDR3 nucleotides: TGCGCCAGCAGCCCCCAGTTCATACCAGATACGCAGTATTTT.

The chain employs TRBV3-1 and TRBJ2-1, with D possibly being TRBD2 (5 bases). Per the germline V gene, CDR1 is LGHDT and CDR2 is YNNKEL (reference sequence). V lost 6 bases and J 0 bases, leaving 9 bases between the germline ends. CDR3 length equals 14 residues. The CDR3 sequence: CASRSRDSYNEQFF. The CDR3 nucleotides read TGTGCCAGCAGATCGAGGGACTCCTACAATGAGCAGTTCTTC.

This clonotype was seen a handful of times. The chain uses TRBV7-2 and TRBJ2-2; 8 bases line up with TRBD2. The germline gives CDR1 SGHTA, CDR2 FQGNSA. The junction had 5 bases not matched to a gene; V was cut back by 2 bases and J by 6 bases. This CDR3 comprises 15 residues. The CDR3 DNA reads as TGTGCCAGCAGCTTAACTAGCGGTCCCCCCGGGGAGCTGTTTTTT. It yields the protein CASSLTSGPPGELFF. Full variable domain (missing parts from reference TRBV7-2 and TRBJ2-2): GAGVSQSPSNKVTEKGKDVELRCDPISGHTALYWYRQSLGQGLEFLIYFQGNSAPDKSGLPSDRFSAERTGGSVSTLTIQRTQQEDSAVYLCASSLTSGPPGELFFGEGSRLTVL.

The rearrangement joins TRBV9 to TRBJ1-3; D remains unclear. Germline V lookup: CDR1 SGDLS, CDR2 YYNGEE. The CDR3 sequence is 15 residues long. Trimming stripped 4 bases from V and 8 bases from J, with 19 bases between. In DNA, the CDR3 is TGTGCCAGCAGCCCCCCGGCGGGGAACGTGGACACCATATATTTT. Translated, it gives CASSPPAGNVDTIYF.

The V call is TRBV15, the J call TRBJ2-3; D is unclear. CDR1 LNHNV and CDR2 YYDKDF come from the germline V gene (reference sequence). Trimming left V 1 base short and J 0 bases short, with 11 bases between. The CDR3 runs to 16 residues. This chain's CDR3 is CATSRGTGSSTDTQYF. The CDR3 DNA reads as TGTGCCACCAGCAGAGGAACTGGTTCTAGCACAGATACGCAGTATTTT.

The chain combines TRBV7-3 with TRBJ1-2, with a weak D call TRBD1 (6 bases). There are 14 residues in the CDR3. Germline values: CDR1 SGHTA, CDR2 FQGTGA. Trimming pared 5 bases from V and 4 bases from J, leaving 14 bases between. The CDR3 region has the DNA TGTGCCAGCAGCCCGGGGGCAGGGATCTATGGCTACACCTTC. Translation: CASSPGAGIYGYTF.

This clonotype was seen a handful of times. The chain is built from TRBV7-9 and TRBJ1-2, with 7 bases lining up with TRBD1. In germline, CDR1 is SEHNR, CDR2 FQNEAQ (reference sequence). The J segment lost 4 bases and the V segment lost 6 bases, leaving 8 bases of the junction unmatched. The CDR3 spans 14 residues. CDR3 sequence (DNA): TGTGCCAGCAGACTTGAACAGGGGCCCTATGGCTACACCTTC. Translating it yields CASRLEQGPYGYTF.

V and J are TRBV12-3 or TRBV12-4 and TRBJ2-5, with TRBD1 identical over 8 bases. CDR3 length: 13 amino acids. The ends lost 3 bases at V and 4 bases at J; junction bases unmatched: 1. The CDR3 sequence is CASSLTGVETQYF. DNA for the CDR3: TGTGCCAGCAGTTTGACAGGGGTAGAGACCCAGTACTTC.

This clonotype was seen repeatedly, ten times or more. J is TRBJ2-5 and V is TRBV5-1, with TRBD2 identical over 7 bases. The CDR3 consists of 12 residues. The germline V gene encodes CDR1 SGHRS and CDR2 YFSETQ. V dropped 9 bases and J dropped 2; count of bases not matched to a gene: 4. The CDR3 loop is CAIGTTQETQYF. DNA for the CDR3: TGCGCCATCGGGACTACTCAAGAGACCCAGTACTTC.

A few counts support this clonotype. The chain joins TRBV5-1 to TRBJ1-1; TRBD1 matches at 8 bases. The CDR3 loop spans 15 amino acids. The germline V gene has CDR1 SGHRS and CDR2 YFSETQ. Trimming at V came to 4 bases and at J to 1 base, leaving 6 bases not matched to a gene. For the CDR3, the DNA is TGCGCCAGCAGCGTACAAGGACAGGGGAACACTGAAGCTTTCTTT. Its protein product is CASSVQGQGNTEAFF.

This clonotype was counted only a few times. The rearrangement joins TRBV12-3 or TRBV12-4 to TRBJ1-2; D might be TRBD1 (6 bases). Trimming took 8 bases from V and 4 from J, leaving 20 bases between them. The CDR3 totals 15 residues. CDR3 amino acids: CASHLIVDRFYGYTF. In nucleotides, the CDR3 is TGTGCCAGCCATCTGATCGTCGACAGGTTCTATGGCTACACCTTC.

This clonotype was seen a handful of times. The gene calls are TRBV7-9 and TRBJ1-4; 7 bases align to TRBD1. The V and J ends lost 1 base and 7 bases, in that order; junction bases with no gene match: 3. CDR1 and CDR2 (germline): SEHNR, FQNEAQ (reference sequence). The length of the CDR3 is 14 residues. The CDR3 nucleotides are TGTGCCAGCAGCTTAGACAGGGGACGTGAAAAACTGTTTTTT. As protein: CASSLDRGREKLFF.

The V and J genes are TRBV6-5 and TRBJ1-1, with unresolved D. CDR3 length: 15 residues. Trimming shortened V by 2 bases and J by 0 bases, and 10 bases separated the two germline ends. Germline V gene sequence: CDR1 MNHEY, CDR2 SVGAGI. The CDR3 protein is CASSYGSALNTEAFF. The CDR3 DNA is TGTGCCAGCAGTTACGGGTCGGCGTTGAACACTGAAGCTTTCTTT.

The chain combines TRBV3-1 with TRBJ2-2, with D unresolved. Trimming left V 3 bases short and J 4 bases short, with 15 bases between. Germline V gene sequence: CDR1 LGHDT, CDR2 YNNKEL (reference sequence). This CDR3 is built from 16 residues. This CDR3 reads CASSHRFGVGTGELFF. The DNA for the CDR3 is TGTGCCAGCAGCCACCGTTTTGGGGTGGGCACCGGGGAGCTGTTTTTT.

V usage is TRBV12-3 or TRBV12-4 and J usage is TRBJ2-7, with D hard to call. The CDR3 has 12 amino acids. Trimming stripped 3 bases from V and 6 bases from J, with 9 bases between. The CDR3 region has the DNA TGTGCCAGCAGTTTGGCCCCTTCCGAGCAGTACTTC. Amino acid sequence: CASSLAPSEQYF.

The genes are TRBV20-1 and TRBJ2-1, with D unclear. The CDR3 length is 13 residues. Trimming stripped 3 bases from V and 4 bases from J, with 10 bases between. CDR1 is DFQATT and CDR2 is SNEGSKA in the germline V gene (reference sequence). The CDR3 loop is CSASHSAYNEQFF. The CDR3 DNA is TGCAGTGCTAGCCACTCAGCATACAATGAGCAGTTCTTC.

CDR3 protein: CASSLIGGGFRDTQYF. The CDR3 coding sequence is TGTGCCAGCAGCTTAATCGGCGGGGGGTTCAGAGATACGCAGTATTTT. V usage is TRBV7-2 and J usage is TRBJ2-3; TRBD2 matches 8 bases. V shed 2 bases, J shed 5 bases, and the junction held 9 bases outside the gene matches. CDR3 length: 16 amino acids. Germline-derived CDR1 and CDR2 are SGHTA and FQGNSA.

This clonotype was seen only a few times. The chain has TRBV29-1 and TRBJ2-1; 8 bases fit TRBD2. J lost 3 bases, V lost 7 bases, and 8 bases had no gene match. CDR3 size: 14 residues. Germline values: CDR1 SQVTM, CDR2 ANQGSEA. The CDR3 sequence: CSALRGGHYNEQFF. CDR3 nucleotide sequence: TGCAGCGCATTACGCGGGGGGCACTACAATGAGCAGTTCTTC.

This clonotype was seen more than once but under ten times. This rearrangement joins TRBV7-2 to TRBJ1-5; D not certain. V was cut by 5 bases and J by 0 bases, with 11 bases left in between. Germline V gene sequence: CDR1 SGHTA, CDR2 FQGNSA. The CDR3 runs to 15 residues. In DNA, the CDR3 is TGTGCCAGCAGCCTAACAGCTTATAGCAATCAGCCCCAGCATTTT. Translation: CASSLTAYSNQPQHF.

This clonotype has more than one count but fewer than ten. The chain couples TRBV7-2 to TRBJ2-1, with TRBD2 as a possible D gene (5 bases). V shed 5 bases and J shed 5 bases, with 10 bases lying between them. CDR3 length: 13 amino acids. The germline V gene encodes CDR1 SGHTA and CDR2 FQGNSA. CDR3 nucleotides: TGTGCCAGCAGCCGTCTAGCCCACAATGAGCAGTTCTTC. Residues: CASSRLAHNEQFF.

J is TRBJ1-2 and V is TRBV5-1; 10 bases are shared with TRBD1. The germline V gene encodes CDR1 SGHRS and CDR2 YFSETQ. V was clipped by 4 bases and J by 4 bases; unmatched bases: 4. The CDR3 extends over 14 amino acids. The CDR3 protein is CASSRDRGGYGYTF. The DNA for the CDR3 is TGCGCCAGCAGCCGGGACAGGGGAGGCTATGGCTACACCTTC.

The rearrangement links TRBV20-1 to TRBJ2-1; D not resolved. V lost 3 bases and J 3 bases, leaving 18 bases between the germline ends. CDR3 size: 16 residues. Germline V gene lookup returns CDR1 DFQATT and CDR2 SNEGSKA (reference sequence). The CDR3 loop is CSASNLKSGGYNEQFF. The CDR3 DNA reads TGCAGTGCTAGCAATCTAAAATCTGGTGGCTACAATGAGCAGTTCTTC.

V gene TRBV6-6 combines with J gene TRBJ2-2, with D possibly matching TRBD1 (5 bases). This CDR3 region has 15 residues. V was trimmed by 2 bases and J by 1 base, leaving 8 bases between them. Looked up from germline, CDR1 is MNHNY and CDR2 is SVGAGI (reference sequence). The CDR3 here is CASSYPRVNTGELFF. Written as DNA, the CDR3 is TGTGCCAGCAGTTACCCCAGGGTGAACACCGGGGAGCTGTTTTTT.